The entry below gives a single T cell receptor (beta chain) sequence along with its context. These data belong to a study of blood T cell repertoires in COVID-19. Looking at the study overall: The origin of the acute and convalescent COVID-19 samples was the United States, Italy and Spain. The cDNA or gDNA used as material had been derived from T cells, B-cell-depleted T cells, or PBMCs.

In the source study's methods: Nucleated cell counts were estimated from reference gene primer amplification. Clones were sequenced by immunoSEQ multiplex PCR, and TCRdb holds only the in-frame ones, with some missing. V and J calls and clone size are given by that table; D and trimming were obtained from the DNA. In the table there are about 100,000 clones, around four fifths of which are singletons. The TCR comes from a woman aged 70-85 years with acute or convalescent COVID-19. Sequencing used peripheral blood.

The CDR3 DNA reads as TGTGCCAGTAGTATAGTGCATAGCGGGGGTCCGGGAGATACGCAGTATTTT. It codes for CASSIVHSGGPGDTQYF. The chain links TRBV19 to TRBJ2-3; 9 positions agree with TRBD2. CDR3 length: 17 residues. Germline V gene data show CDR1 as LNHDA and CDR2 as SQIVND (reference sequence). Trimming took 1 base from V and 5 from J; bases not matched to a gene: 10.